Included here is one T cell receptor (beta chain) sequence, with context. This clonotype was seen many times. This receptor's antigen is unknown. One base away there is no much larger clone; base qualities are not given. The sample's treatment or condition, from its label and the paper: live attenuated yellow fever vaccine strain. At every blood-draw timepoint, two biological replicates of bulk PBMCs were collected. A standard Ficoll-Paque protocol was used to isolate PBMCs from peripheral blood. TriZol was used to extract RNA from bulk PBMCs, from CD4 and CD8 fractions, and from dextramer-positive and dextramer-negative fractions. The sample was run on an Illumina NovaSeq 6000. TCR cDNA was synthesized by 5'RACE template switching, which introduced a universal primer site and unique molecular identifiers. Priming of cDNA synthesis was performed from both the TCR alpha and TCR beta constant segments. Libraries were amplified in two PCR steps, with sample barcodes and sequencing adapters added in the second step. Sequencing of libraries was done on Illumina HiSeq 2500 (2x100 bp) or NovaSeq (2x150 bp). The study's processing was this. MIGEC was used to demultiplex reads and collapse the reads into UMI consensus sequences, and MiXCR was used for V(D)J alignment. Using edgeR on replicate PBMC samples, clonotypes were called vaccine-responding if FDR was below 0.01 and the log2 fold change was above 5 up to day 15. Each bulk clonotype received a CD4 or CD8 identity based on whether the sequenced CD4 or CD8 repertoire contained that clonotype at higher abundance. TCRdb's own reprocessing of the public reads used fastp at Q25 and MiXCR and kept productive beta chains. For every CDR3 protein sequence, its rows merge into one entry that carries the most common genes and DNA. The V and J calls and clone size come from TCRdb's table, not from the authors' own analysis. This sample comprises approximately 250,000 distinct CDR3 sequences, more than 3.5% of them detected only once. The biggest ten clones account for 15% to 20% of the sample.

The data were taken from a study of T cells after yellow fever vaccination (dated by TCRdb to 2018 to 2020). In terms of the full investigation: Libraries from fractions with low cell numbers were prepared with the SMART-Seq v4 Ultra Low Input RNA kit. To follow T-cell clones before and after both primary and booster YFV17D yellow fever vaccination, bulk TCR alpha and beta repertoires underwent longitudinal sequencing. Two healthy male donors made up the cohort, one aged 18 to 29 years and the other aged 30 to 40 years. Blood was collected at multiple timepoints before and after primary and secondary immunization, and bulk PBMC replicates and cell subsets were isolated. Study-wide conclusions, independent of this receptor: A small fraction of clonotypes showed up in both the CD4 and CD8 compartments, probably as a result of convergent recombination. Compared with the primary T-cell response, the secondary T-cell response was faster but weaker, reaching its peak on day 5 rather than on day 15. Most clones expanded after primary vaccination (about 95% of CD4 and 88% of CD8) were re-detected after the booster, suggesting that broad memory maintenance occurred. Computational filtering was required because FACS-sorted repertoires could contain abundant contaminating clonotypes from the bulk population. The study included only a couple of donors, which limits how far the findings can be generalized.

The sequenced sample was PBMCs, obtained 15 days after the yellow fever booster vaccination. The sequence was obtained from a man younger than 35 who received the YFV17D yellow fever vaccine.

The bases read TGTGCCAGCAGCCAAGCGGGGGGGTACAATGAGCAGTTCTTC. This yields the protein CASSQAGGYNEQFF. The chain was built from TRBV4-2 and TRBJ2-1; the central 8 bases match TRBD2. The CDR3 starts with the cysteine, ends with the phenylalanine, and has 14 residues. The retained sequence is limited to the CDR3, 42 bases, with the frame set at the first base. V is pruned by 1 base and J by 4 bases, leaving 0 bases of the junction without a gene match. CDR1 LGHNA and CDR2 YNFKEQ are derived from the germline V gene.